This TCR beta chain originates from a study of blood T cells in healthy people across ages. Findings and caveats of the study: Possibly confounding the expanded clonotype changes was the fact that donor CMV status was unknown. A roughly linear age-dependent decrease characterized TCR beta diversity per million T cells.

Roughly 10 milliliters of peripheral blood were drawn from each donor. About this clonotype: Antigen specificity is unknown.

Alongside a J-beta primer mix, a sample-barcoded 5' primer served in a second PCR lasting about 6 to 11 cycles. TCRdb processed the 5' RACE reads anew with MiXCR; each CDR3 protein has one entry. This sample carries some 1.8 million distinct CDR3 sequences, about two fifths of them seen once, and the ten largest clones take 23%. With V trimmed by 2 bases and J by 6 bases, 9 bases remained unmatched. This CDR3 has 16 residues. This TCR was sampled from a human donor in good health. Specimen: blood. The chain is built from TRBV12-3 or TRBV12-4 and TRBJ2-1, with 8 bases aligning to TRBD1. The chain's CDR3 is CASSLSPGGPSNEQFF. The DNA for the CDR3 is TGTGCCAGCAGTTTATCTCCAGGGGGCCCGTCCAATGAGCAGTTCTTC.